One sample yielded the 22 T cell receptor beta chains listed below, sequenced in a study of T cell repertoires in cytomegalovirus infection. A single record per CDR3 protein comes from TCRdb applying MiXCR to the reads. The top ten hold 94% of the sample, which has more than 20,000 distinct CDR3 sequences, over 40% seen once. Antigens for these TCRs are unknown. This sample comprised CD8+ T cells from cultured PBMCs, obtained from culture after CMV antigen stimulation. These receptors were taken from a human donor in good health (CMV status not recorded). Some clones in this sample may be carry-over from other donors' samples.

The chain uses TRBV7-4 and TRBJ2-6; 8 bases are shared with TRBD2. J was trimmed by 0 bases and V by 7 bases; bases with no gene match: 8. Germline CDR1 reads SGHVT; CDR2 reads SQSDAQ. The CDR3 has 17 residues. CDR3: CASTRGGFSSGANVLTF. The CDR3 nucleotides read TGTGCCAGCACCCGGGGGGGCTTCAGCTCTGGGGCCAACGTCCTGACTTTC.

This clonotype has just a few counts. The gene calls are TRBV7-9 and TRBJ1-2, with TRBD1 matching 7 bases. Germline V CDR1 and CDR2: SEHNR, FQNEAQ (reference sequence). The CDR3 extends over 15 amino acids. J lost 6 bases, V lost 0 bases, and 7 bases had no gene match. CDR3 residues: CASSLADRIGNGYTF. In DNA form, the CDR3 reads TGTGCCAGCAGCTTAGCGGACAGGATCGGAAATGGCTACACCTTC.

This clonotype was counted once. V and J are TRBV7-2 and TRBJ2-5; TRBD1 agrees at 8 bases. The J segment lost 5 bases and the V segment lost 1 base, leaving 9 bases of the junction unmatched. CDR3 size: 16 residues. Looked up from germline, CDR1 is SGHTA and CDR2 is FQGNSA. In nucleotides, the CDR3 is TGTGCCAGCAGCTTAGGAGCCAGGGGGCCCGATGAGACCCAGTACTTC. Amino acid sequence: CASSLGARGPDETQYF.

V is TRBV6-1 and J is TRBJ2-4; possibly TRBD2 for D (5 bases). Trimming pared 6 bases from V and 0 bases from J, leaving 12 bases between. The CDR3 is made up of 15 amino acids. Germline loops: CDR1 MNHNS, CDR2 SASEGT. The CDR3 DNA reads TGTGCCAGCAGGAGGGTTGCAGGAGCCAAAAACATTCAGTACTTC. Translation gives CASRRVAGAKNIQYF.

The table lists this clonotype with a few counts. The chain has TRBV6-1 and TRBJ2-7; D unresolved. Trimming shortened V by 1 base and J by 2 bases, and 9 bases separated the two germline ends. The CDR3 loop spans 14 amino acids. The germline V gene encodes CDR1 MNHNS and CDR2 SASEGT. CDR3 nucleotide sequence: TGTGCCAGCAGTGAAGGGTCACACCCCTACGAGCAGTACTTC. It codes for CASSEGSHPYEQYF.

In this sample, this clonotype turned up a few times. The CDR3 nucleotides are TGTGCCAGCAGTTTCACCGGGACTGTAACCGGGGAGCTGTTTTTT. Translation gives CASSFTGTVTGELFF. The chain links TRBV6-5 to TRBJ2-2; D may be TRBD2 (6 bases). The germline V and J ends were trimmed by 4 bases and 5 bases, with 14 bases remaining between them. The CDR3 totals 15 residues. CDR1 and CDR2 (germline): MNHEY, SVGAGI.

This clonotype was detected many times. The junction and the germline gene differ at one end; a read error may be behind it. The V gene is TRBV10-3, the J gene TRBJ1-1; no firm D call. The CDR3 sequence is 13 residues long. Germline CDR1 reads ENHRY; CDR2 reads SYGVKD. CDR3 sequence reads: CAINEVANTEAFF. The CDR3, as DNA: TGTGCCATCAATGAGGTTGCGAACACTGAAGCTTTCTTT.

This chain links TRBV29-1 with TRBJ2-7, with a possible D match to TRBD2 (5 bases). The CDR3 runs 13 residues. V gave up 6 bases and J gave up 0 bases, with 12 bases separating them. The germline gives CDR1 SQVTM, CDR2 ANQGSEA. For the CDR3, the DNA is TGCAGCGTGTTCGCGGGCAGCTCCTACGAGCAGTACTTC. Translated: CSVFAGSSYEQYF.

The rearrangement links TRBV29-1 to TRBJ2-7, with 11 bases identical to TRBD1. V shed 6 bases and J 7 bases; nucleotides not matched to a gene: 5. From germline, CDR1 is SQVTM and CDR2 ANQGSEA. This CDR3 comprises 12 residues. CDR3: CSVDRGRGEQYF. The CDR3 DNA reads TGCAGCGTGGACAGGGGGCGTGGTGAGCAGTACTTC.

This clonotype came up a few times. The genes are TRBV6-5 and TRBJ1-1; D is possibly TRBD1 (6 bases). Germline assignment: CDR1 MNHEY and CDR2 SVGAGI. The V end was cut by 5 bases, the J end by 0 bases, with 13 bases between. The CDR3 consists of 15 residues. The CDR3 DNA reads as TGTGCCAGCAGTCCGGGGGCTTTAGTGAACACTGAAGCTTTCTTT. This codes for CASSPGALVNTEAFF.

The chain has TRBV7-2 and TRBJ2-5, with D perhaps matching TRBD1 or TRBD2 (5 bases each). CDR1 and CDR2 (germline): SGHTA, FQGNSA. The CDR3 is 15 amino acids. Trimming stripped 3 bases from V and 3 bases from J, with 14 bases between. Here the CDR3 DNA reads TGTGCCAGCAGCTTTAGGGACGGGCCAAAAGAGACCCAGTACTTC. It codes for CASSFRDGPKETQYF.

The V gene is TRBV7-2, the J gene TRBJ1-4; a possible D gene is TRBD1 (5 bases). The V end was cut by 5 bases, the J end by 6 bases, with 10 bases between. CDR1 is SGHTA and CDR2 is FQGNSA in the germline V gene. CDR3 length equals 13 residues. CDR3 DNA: TGTGCCAGCAGCCCCCAGACAGATGAAAAACTGTTTTTT. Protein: CASSPQTDEKLFF.

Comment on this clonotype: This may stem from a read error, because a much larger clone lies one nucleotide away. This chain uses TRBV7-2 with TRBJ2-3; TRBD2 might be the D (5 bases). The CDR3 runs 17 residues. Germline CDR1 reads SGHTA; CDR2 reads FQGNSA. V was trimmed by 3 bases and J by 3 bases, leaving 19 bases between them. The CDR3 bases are TGTGCCAGCAGCTTTACCCCCCCGCGGGTTCTAACAGATACGCAGTATTTT. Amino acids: CASSFTPPRVLTDTQYF. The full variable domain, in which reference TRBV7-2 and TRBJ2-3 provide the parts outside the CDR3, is GAGVSQSPSNKVTEKGKDVELRCDPISGHTALYWYRQSLGQGLEFLIYFQGNSAPDKSGLPSDRFSAERTGGSVSTLTIQRTQQEDSAVYLCASSFTPPRVLTDTQYFGPGTRLTVL.

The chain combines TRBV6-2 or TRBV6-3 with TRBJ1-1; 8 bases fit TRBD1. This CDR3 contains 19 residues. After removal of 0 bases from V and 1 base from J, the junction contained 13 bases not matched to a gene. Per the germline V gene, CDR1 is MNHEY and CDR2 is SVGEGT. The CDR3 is CASSYSLRDRTNPNTEAFF. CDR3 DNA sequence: TGTGCCAGCAGTTACTCTCTCCGGGACAGGACAAACCCGAACACTGAAGCTTTCTTT.

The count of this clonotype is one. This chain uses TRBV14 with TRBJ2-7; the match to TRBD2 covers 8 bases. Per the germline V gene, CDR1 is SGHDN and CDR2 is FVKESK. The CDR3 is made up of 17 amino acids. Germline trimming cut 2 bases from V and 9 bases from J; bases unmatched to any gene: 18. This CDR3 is CASSQLLDGGDTPGQYF. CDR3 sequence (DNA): TGTGCCAGCAGCCAACTCCTCGACGGGGGGGACACCCCAGGGCAGTACTTC.

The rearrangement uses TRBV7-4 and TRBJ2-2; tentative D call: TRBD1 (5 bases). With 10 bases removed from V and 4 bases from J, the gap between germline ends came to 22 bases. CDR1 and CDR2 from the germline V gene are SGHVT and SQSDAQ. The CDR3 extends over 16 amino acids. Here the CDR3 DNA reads TGTGCCAACCAGCAGATTGACAGTCGGAGCACCGGGGAGCTGTTTTTT. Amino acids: CANQQIDSRSTGELFF. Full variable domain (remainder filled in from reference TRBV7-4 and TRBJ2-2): GAGVSQSPRYKVAKRGRDVALRCDSISGHVTLYWYRQTLGQGSEVLTYSQSDAQRDKSGRPSGRFSAERPERSVSTLKIQRTEQGDSAVYLCANQQIDSRSTGELFFGEGSRLTVL.

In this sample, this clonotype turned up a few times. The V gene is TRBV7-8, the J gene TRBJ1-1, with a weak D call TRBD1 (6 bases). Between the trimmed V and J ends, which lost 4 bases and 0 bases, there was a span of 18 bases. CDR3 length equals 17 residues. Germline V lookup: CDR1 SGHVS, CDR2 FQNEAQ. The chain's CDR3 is CASSYSTGLRLNTEAFF. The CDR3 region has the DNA TGTGCCAGCAGCTACTCCACAGGGTTGCGGTTGAACACTGAAGCTTTCTTT.

CDR3 in DNA: TGCGCCAGCAGCGCCGGATCCCAGGGGAACACTGAAGCTTTCTTT. It is translated as CASSAGSQGNTEAFF. The chain recombines TRBV4-1 with TRBJ1-1, with D possibly TRBD1 on 5 matching bases. Germline V lookup: CDR1 MGHRA, CDR2 YSYEKL. The CDR3 covers 15 residues. V lost 5 bases, J lost 1 base, and 14 bases lay in between.

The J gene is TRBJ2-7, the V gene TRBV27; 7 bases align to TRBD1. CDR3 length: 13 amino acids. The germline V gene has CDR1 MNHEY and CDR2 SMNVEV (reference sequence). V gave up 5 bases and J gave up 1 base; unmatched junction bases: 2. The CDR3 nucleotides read TGTGCCAGCAGTCCGGGACAGTCCTACGAGCAGTACTTC. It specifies CASSPGQSYEQYF.

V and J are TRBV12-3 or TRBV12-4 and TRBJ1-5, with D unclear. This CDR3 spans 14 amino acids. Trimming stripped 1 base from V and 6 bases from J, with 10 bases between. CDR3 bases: TGTGCCAGCAGTTTAGGGTTAGGGAGTCAGCCCCAGCATTTT. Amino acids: CASSLGLGSQPQHF.

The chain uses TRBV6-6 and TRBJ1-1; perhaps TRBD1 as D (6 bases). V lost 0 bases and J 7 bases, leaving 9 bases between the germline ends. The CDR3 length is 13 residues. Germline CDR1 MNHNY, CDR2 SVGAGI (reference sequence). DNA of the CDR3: TGTGCCAGCAGTTACTCGTGGACAGTTGAAGCTTTCTTT. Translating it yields CASSYSWTVEAFF.

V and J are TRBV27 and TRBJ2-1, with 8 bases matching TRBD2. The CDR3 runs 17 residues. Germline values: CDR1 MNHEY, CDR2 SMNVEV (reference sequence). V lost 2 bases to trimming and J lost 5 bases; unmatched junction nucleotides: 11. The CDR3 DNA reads TGTGCCAGCAGTTTAATAGGGGCGGGAGGAGCGGACAATGAGCAGTTCTTC. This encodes CASSLIGAGGADNEQFF.